This TCR beta chain was sequenced in a study of control samples from healthy donors and cancer patients. Germline V gives CDR1 SNHLY, CDR2 FYNNEI. This CDR3 contains 13 residues. V was pared by 4 bases and J by 0 bases, with 0 bases of the junction left unmatched. TCRdb keeps only in-frame clones here, not all; method: immunoSEQ multiplex PCR. The sample carries under 100,000 clones, approximately 95% recorded once. This sequence originates from a woman aged 30 to 39 in good health. V gene TRBV2 combines with J gene TRBJ2-7; 7 nucleotides match TRBD2. The sample was blood. CDR3 protein: CASSGTSSYEQYF. The CDR3 nucleotides read TGTGCCAGCAGTGGGACTAGCTCCTACGAGCAGTACTTC.